The source of this T cell receptor beta chain is a study of CD8+ T cells in alopecia areata. Study in general: Twice daily, treated patients received 5 to 10 mg of oral tofacitinib.

The CDR3 covers 15 residues. Between the trimmed V and J ends, which lost 2 bases and 4 bases, there was a span of 14 bases. Germline lookup yields CDR1 MNHEY and CDR2 SVGAGI. Sequencing templates came from extracted RNA that was reverse transcribed into cDNA. Only in-frame clones appear in the TCRdb table, and some are missing; sequencing was by immunoSEQ multiplex PCR. The sample consists of more than 200,000 clones, approximately 61% of them appearing once. CD4+ and CD8+ T cells were sorted from PBMCs. This sequence joins TRBV6-5 and TRBJ2-5, with D possibly called TRBD1 or TRBD2 (5 bases each). The sequence was collected from a human donor with alopecia areata. The sequencing here drew on CD4+ T cells sorted from blood, taken at week 0. CDR3 in amino acids: CASSYQGPLGETQYF. As DNA, the CDR3 is TGTGCCAGCAGTTACCAGGGACCTCTCGGAGAGACCCAGTACTTC.